The 22 T cell receptor beta chains listed next were all sequenced from one sample in a study of control samples from healthy donors and cancer patients. Generated by immunoSEQ multiplex PCR, the TCRdb table keeps only in-frame clones and is missing some. The sample lists about 150,000 clones, roughly 94% seen once, with about 5.2% in the top ten. Sequences were obtained from blood. Source of these receptors: a man aged 35 to 55 in good health.

The V gene is TRBV6-5, the J gene TRBJ1-1; D unclear. This CDR3 spans 15 amino acids. The germline V and J ends were trimmed by 4 bases and 5 bases, with 17 bases remaining between them. Germline CDR1 is MNHEY and CDR2 is SVGAGI. The CDR3 region has the DNA TGTGCCAGCAGTTCCACCGGGGTCCCCGCAACTGAAGCTTTCTTT. It yields the protein CASSSTGVPATEAFF.

The chain recombines TRBV12-3 or TRBV12-4 with TRBJ1-6; maybe TRBD1 (5 bases). The V end lost 4 bases, the J end lost 8 bases, and 9 bases lay between the germline ends. The CDR3 consists of 13 residues. CDR3: CASSWDGYSPLHF. CDR3 in DNA: TGTGCCAGCAGTTGGGACGGATATTCACCCCTCCACTTT.

V gene TRBV28 combines with J gene TRBJ1-6; no reliable D call. This CDR3 has 14 amino acids. V lost 3 bases, J lost 7 bases, and 10 bases lay in between. From germline, CDR1 is MDHEN and CDR2 SYDVKM. The CDR3 region has the DNA TGTGCCAGCAGTTTGTGGCAGAACAATTCACCCCTCCACTTT. It codes for CASSLWQNNSPLHF.

J is TRBJ2-7 and V is TRBV28; TRBD1 matches at 7 bases. Germline V gene lookup returns CDR1 MDHEN and CDR2 SYDVKM. J lost 6 bases, V lost 5 bases, and 4 bases had no gene match. CDR3 size: 12 residues. The CDR3 here is CASSTTGIEQYF. CDR3 in DNA: TGTGCCAGCAGTACGACAGGGATCGAGCAGTACTTC.

The J gene is TRBJ1-6, the V gene TRBV5-1; 10 nucleotides align to TRBD1. The junction had 1 base not matched to a gene; V was cut back by 3 bases and J by 4 bases. Germline lookup yields CDR1 SGHRS and CDR2 YFSETQ. The CDR3 sequence is 15 residues long. CDR3 sequence reads: CASSWDRGYNSPLHF. DNA for the CDR3: TGCGCCAGCAGCTGGGACAGGGGTTATAATTCACCCCTCCACTTT. The full variable domain, rest sourced from reference TRBV5-1 and TRBJ1-6, is KAGVTQTPRYLIKTRGQQVTLSCSPISGHRSVSWYQQTPGQGLQFLFEYFSETQRNKGNFPGRFSGRQFSNSRSEMNVSTLELGDSALYLCASSWDRGYNSPLHFGNGTRLTVT.

The rearrangement uses TRBV9 and TRBJ2-7; TRBD1 matches at 9 bases. J lost 5 bases, V lost 4 bases, and 7 bases had no gene match. Germline lookup yields CDR1 SGDLS and CDR2 YYNGEE. The length of the CDR3 is 14 residues. The CDR3 coding sequence is TGTGCCAGCAGCTCCGGGACAGGGTTTCACGAGCAGTACTTC. Translated: CASSSGTGFHEQYF.

V is TRBV27 and J is TRBJ1-4; the D is unclear. Between the trimmed V and J ends, which lost 5 bases and 5 bases, there was a span of 15 bases. Germline lookup yields CDR1 MNHEY and CDR2 SMNVEV (reference sequence). The CDR3 is 15 amino acids. CDR3 DNA sequence: TGTGCCAGCAGTCCCCTTTCGGCTTGGAATGAAAAACTGTTTTTT. It is translated as CASSPLSAWNEKLFF.

The gene calls are TRBV14 and TRBJ2-5; 8 nucleotides align to TRBD1. The length of the CDR3 is 14 residues. Germline V gives CDR1 SGHDN, CDR2 FVKESK. V lost 6 bases and J lost 1; bases outside the gene matches: 4. This CDR3 is CASRGQGVQETQYF. The CDR3 region has the DNA TGTGCCAGCAGAGGACAGGGTGTCCAAGAGACCCAGTACTTC.

The V call is TRBV18, the J call TRBJ1-4; the D is unclear. This CDR3 spans 14 amino acids. The V end lost 1 base, the J end lost 8 bases, and 11 bases lay between the germline ends. Germline CDR1 is KGHSH and CDR2 is LQKENI. The CDR3 sequence: CASSPLDGTEKLFF. The CDR3 DNA sequence: TGTGCCAGCTCACCACTTGACGGAACGGAAAAACTGTTTTTT. The variable domain in full, with the rest retrieved from reference TRBV18 and TRBJ1-4, is NAGVMQNPRHLVRRRGQEARLRCSPMKGHSHVYWYRQLPEEGLKFMVYLQKENIIDESGMPKERFSAEFPKEGPSILRIQQVVRGDSAAYFCASSPLDGTEKLFFGSGTQLSVL.

A remark on this clone: One end of the junction is discordant with germline, which a read error may explain. The chain has TRBV6-5 and TRBJ2-7, with D possibly called TRBD1 or TRBD2 (5 bases each). The CDR3 is made up of 14 amino acids. In germline, CDR1 is MNHEY, CDR2 SVGAGI. CDR3 region: CASSYDGTSFEQYF. DNA for the CDR3: TGTGCCAGCAGTTACGATGGGACCTCCTTCGAGCAGTACTTC.

V gene TRBV20-1 combines with J gene TRBJ1-2; D not resolved. This CDR3 comprises 12 residues. V lost 3 bases to trimming and J lost 2 bases, with 7 bases between them. Germline lookup yields CDR1 DFQATT and CDR2 SNEGSKA (reference sequence). The CDR3 is CSASGRNYGYTF. As DNA, the CDR3 is TGCAGTGCTAGTGGGCGGAACTATGGCTACACCTTC.

This sequence joins TRBV5-4 and TRBJ2-7; D perhaps matches TRBD1 (6 bases). The CDR3 length is 15 residues. The V gene's germline CDR1 is SGHNT and CDR2 YYREEE (reference sequence). V lost 4 bases, J lost 3 bases, and 17 bases lay in between. The CDR3 loop is CASSQDQGKSYEQYF. In DNA form, the CDR3 reads TGTGCCAGCAGCCAGGACCAGGGGAAGAGCTACGAGCAGTACTTC.

Written as DNA, the CDR3 is TGCGCCAGCAGTTTTGGGGATGAAAAACTGTTTTTT. It encodes CASSFGDEKLFF. V and J are TRBV10-2 and TRBJ1-4; the D is unclear. The CDR3 sequence is 12 residues long. The germline gives CDR1 WSHSY, CDR2 SAAADI. Trimming removed 5 bases at V and 6 bases at J, with 7 bases between.

The chain links TRBV5-4 to TRBJ1-2, with TRBD1 as a possible D gene (6 bases). Germline CDR1 is SGHNT and CDR2 is YYREEE (reference sequence). Trimming took off 4 bases at V and 5 bases at J, with 15 bases between the two ends. The CDR3 sequence is 14 residues long. CDR3 nucleotides: TGTGCCAGCAGCGGAGGGGCCAGGGGTTATGGCTACACCTTC. The encoded protein is CASSGGARGYGYTF.

The V call is TRBV11-2, the J call TRBJ2-3; no reliable D call. Trimming took off 0 bases at V and 2 bases at J, with 6 bases between the two ends. The CDR3 runs 14 residues. CDR1 is SGHAT, CDR2 FQNNGV, per germline. The CDR3 region is CASSLDWLTDTQYF. As DNA, the CDR3 is TGTGCCAGCAGCTTAGATTGGCTCACAGATACGCAGTATTTT.

The rearrangement links TRBV6-5 to TRBJ1-5; D perhaps matches TRBD1 (5 bases). The CDR3 consists of 15 residues. The V and J ends lost 0 bases and 7 bases respectively, with 13 bases between them. The germline gives CDR1 MNHEY, CDR2 SVGAGI. This CDR3 is CASSYSSRVGQPQHF. The CDR3 nucleotides are TGTGCCAGCAGTTACTCTTCCAGGGTGGGGCAGCCCCAGCATTTT.

This sequence joins TRBV28 and TRBJ1-5; the D gene is possibly TRBD1 (6 bases). Germline V gene data show CDR1 as MDHEN and CDR2 as SYDVKM. CDR3 length equals 15 residues. Trimming removed 3 bases at V and 7 bases at J, with 16 bases between. This chain's CDR3 is CASSLGLGGGQPQHF. CDR3 coding DNA: TGTGCCAGCAGTTTGGGGCTTGGGGGCGGACAGCCCCAGCATTTT. Drawing the rest from reference TRBV28 and TRBJ1-5, the complete variable domain is DVKVTQSSRYLVKRTGEKVFLECVQDMDHENMFWYRQDPGLGLRLIYFSYDVKMKEKGDIPEGYSVSREKKERFSLILESASTNQTSMYLCASSLGLGGGQPQHFGDGTRLSIL.

This chain connects TRBV5-1 to TRBJ2-5; D call uncertain. There are 15 residues in the CDR3. The germline V gene encodes CDR1 SGHRS and CDR2 YFSETQ. Trimming took 0 bases from V and 1 from J, leaving 10 bases between them. The CDR3 bases are TGCGCCAGCAGCTTGGAACGTGGCAGCCAAGAGACCCAGTACTTC. Translation: CASSLERGSQETQYF.

Remarks on this clone: This sample also contains other DNA sequences that code for the same CDR3. CDR3 sequence reads: CASSQGGNSPLHF. For the CDR3, the DNA is TGCGCCAGCAGCCAGGGTGGGAATTCACCCCTCCACTTT. The J gene is TRBJ1-6, the V gene TRBV4-1; D is ambiguous. Per the germline V gene, CDR1 is MGHRA and CDR2 is YSYEKL. The CDR3 sequence is 13 residues long. V lost 3 bases to trimming and J lost 7 bases, with 7 bases between them.

The chain recombines TRBV27 with TRBJ1-2; 8 positions agree with TRBD1. With 4 bases clipped from V and 13 bases from J, the junction kept 8 bases outside the gene matches. The CDR3 is 12 amino acids. CDR1 is MNHEY and CDR2 is SMNVEV in the germline V gene (reference sequence). DNA of the CDR3: TGTGCCAGCAGTTCGACAGGGGAGGGGCTCACCTTC. This sequence encodes CASSSTGEGLTF.

The J gene is TRBJ1-1, the V gene TRBV4-1; D is unclear. The CDR3 extends over 13 amino acids. Germline assignment: CDR1 MGHRA and CDR2 YSYEKL. V was pared by 3 bases and J by 2 bases, with 7 bases between. CDR3 residues: CASSHPRNTEAFF. In DNA, the CDR3 is TGCGCCAGCAGCCACCCACGTAACACTGAAGCTTTCTTT.

The V and J genes are TRBV27 and TRBJ1-6; D is unclear. Germline V lookup: CDR1 MNHEY, CDR2 SMNVEV (reference sequence). The CDR3 runs to 13 residues. V was pared by 5 bases and J by 2 bases, with 4 bases between. This chain's CDR3 is CASSRAYNSPLHF. DNA of the CDR3: TGTGCCAGCAGTCGGGCCTATAATTCACCCCTCCACTTT.